A selection of T cell receptor beta chains follows, all from one sample in a study of T cell responses to AZD1222 COVID-19 vaccine. The data were produced by immunoSEQ multiplex PCR, yet TCRdb's version contains in-frame clones alone and is incomplete. The data contain over 150,000 clones, over 75% of them singletons. The sequencing used peripheral blood, collected on day 0 of AZD1222 vaccination. Receptors originate from an adult in good health. Each CDR3 is given with its conserved first and last residue.

j_gene,v_gene,CDR3aa
TRBJ1-1,TRBV12-3/TRBV12-4,CASSYQTGAEAFF
TRBJ1-6,TRBV6-1,CASSETWTNSPLHF
TRBJ2-4,TRBV18,CASSLAPGGIQYF
TRBJ2-7,TRBV4-3,CASSQEGDVRAYEQYF
TRBJ1-5,TRBV19,CASSIPRTGTNQPQHF
TRBJ1-3,TRBV7-9,CASSFATGESGNTIYF
TRBJ2-1,TRBV15,CATSRGEGAYNEQFF
TRBJ2-7,TRBV7-2,CASSLADRGIDEQYF
TRBJ1-3,TRBV12-5,CASGLGGRGSGNTIYF
TRBJ1-1,TRBV12-3/TRBV12-4,CASSPEQGAAFF
TRBJ2-7,TRBV7-2,CASSPGGYEQYF
TRBJ1-4,TRBV19,CASLGQHNEKLFF
TRBJ1-3,TRBV6-1,CASSDRGRSGNTIYF
TRBJ1-1,TRBV4-3,CASSQDNRPGTEAFF
TRBJ2-1,TRBV6-2/TRBV6-3,CASSQKRGEQFF
TRBJ1-2,TRBV2,CASSLDSYGYTF
TRBJ2-3,TRBV5-5,CASSAQPGLGSTDTQYF
TRBJ2-1,TRBV5-5,CASTPPLASSYNEQFF
TRBJ2-1,TRBV2,CASSDNRRVGEQFF
TRBJ1-5,TRBV6-5,CASSYTINQPQHF
TRBJ1-1,TRBV19,CASRGQREMNTEAFF
TRBJ2-2,TRBV29-1,CSAKGTETTGELFF
TRBJ2-7,TRBV14,CASSPTQGKQYF
TRBJ2-3,TRBV4-1,CASSQDSTGFTDTQYF
TRBJ1-1,TRBV6-5,CANQGDGKTEAFF
TRBJ2-5,TRBV5-1,CASSLGGGFWETQYF
TRBJ1-2,TRBV19,CASSTGPGLNYGYTF
TRBJ1-5,TRBV18,CASSPGTTGNQPQHF
TRBJ2-2,TRBV27,CASSPGLGELFF
TRBJ1-2,TRBV4-3,CASSQDRRTGYTF
TRBJ2-7,TRBV6-2/TRBV6-3,CASSYTTGVKYEQYF
TRBJ1-3,TRBV29-1,CTVTGGDSGNTIYF
TRBJ2-2,TRBV4-1,CASSYSGVYTGELFF
TRBJ1-2,TRBV27,CASSLGWGGGGYTF
TRBJ2-7,TRBV19,CASGTGRGNEQYF
TRBJ2-3,TRBV7-3,CASSDQPIGLAGTDTQYF
TRBJ2-3,TRBV6-2/TRBV6-3,CASSQLPGQGNTDTQYF
TRBJ1-2,TRBV5-4,CASSLVGQNYGYTF
TRBJ1-5,TRBV30,CAWSSGTGGQPQHF
TRBJ2-7,TRBV3-1/TRBV3-2,CASSQIQGAYEQYF
TRBJ2-7,TRBV10-3,CAATGASGAYEQYF
TRBJ2-7,TRBV13,CASSLGVSQGEQYF